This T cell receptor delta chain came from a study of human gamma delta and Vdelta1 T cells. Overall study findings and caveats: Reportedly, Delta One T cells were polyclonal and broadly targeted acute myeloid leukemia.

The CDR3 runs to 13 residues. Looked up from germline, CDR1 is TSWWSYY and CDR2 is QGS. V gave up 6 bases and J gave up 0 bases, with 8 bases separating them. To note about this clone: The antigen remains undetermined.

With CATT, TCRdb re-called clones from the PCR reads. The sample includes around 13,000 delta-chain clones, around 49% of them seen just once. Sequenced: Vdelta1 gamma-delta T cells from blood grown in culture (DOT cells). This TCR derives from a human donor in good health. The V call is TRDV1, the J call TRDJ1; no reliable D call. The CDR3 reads CALGSLYTDKLIF. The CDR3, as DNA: TGTGCTCTTGGATCCCTGTACACCGATAAACTCATCTTT.